Sequencing of this T cell receptor beta chain was carried out in a study of blood T cell repertoires in COVID-19. In the study overall: Samples of COVID-19 (acute and convalescent) were obtained from the United States, Italy and Spain. PBMCs, B-cell-depleted T cells, or T cells were the source of the cDNA or gDNA that made up the material.

The CDR3 loop spans 16 amino acids. Germline CDR1 is KGHDR and CDR2 is SFDVKD. V lost 1 base to trimming and J lost 4 bases; unmatched junction nucleotides: 4. Methods used by the authors: Reference gene primers were amplified, and this amplification served to estimate nucleated cell counts. Using immunoSEQ multiplex PCR, the repertoire was profiled, and TCRdb retains in-frame clones only, with some absent. That table furnishes V, J and clone size, whereas the DNA furnished D and trimming. This table holds 120,000 to 150,000 clones, just under 90% found once. Sequenced sample: peripheral blood. The clonotype comes from a woman between 50 and 59 years old with active or convalescent COVID-19. The gene calls are TRBV24-1 and TRBJ2-2, with 8 bases aligning to TRBD2. This chain's CDR3 is CATSDFTGTSTGELFF. The CDR3 nucleotides read TGTGCCACCAGTGATTTCACCGGGACTAGCACCGGGGAGCTGTTTTTT.